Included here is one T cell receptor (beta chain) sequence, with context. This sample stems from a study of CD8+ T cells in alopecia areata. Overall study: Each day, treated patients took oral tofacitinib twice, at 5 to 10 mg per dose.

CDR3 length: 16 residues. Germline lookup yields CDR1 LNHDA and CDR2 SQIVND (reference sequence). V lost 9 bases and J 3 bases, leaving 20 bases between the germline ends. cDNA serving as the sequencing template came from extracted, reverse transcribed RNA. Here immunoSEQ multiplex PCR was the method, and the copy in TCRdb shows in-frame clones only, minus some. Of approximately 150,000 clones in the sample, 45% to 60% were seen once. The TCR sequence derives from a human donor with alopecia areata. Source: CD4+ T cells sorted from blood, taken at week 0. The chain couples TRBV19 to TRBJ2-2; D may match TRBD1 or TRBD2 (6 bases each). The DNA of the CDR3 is TGTGCCAGCAACCCCCCGGGGGCGCAAGACACCGGGGAGCTGTTTTTT. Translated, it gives CASNPPGAQDTGELFF.